The 8 T cell receptor beta chains in this list originate from one sample, sequenced in a study of T-cell memory formation after mild COVID-19. MiXCR, applied by TCRdb to the 5' RACE reads, yields one record per CDR3 protein. This sample has about 260,000 distinct CDR3 sequences; 8% to 9% occur once, and the top ten carry less than 25%. The material sequenced was PBMCs or a T cell subset sorted from them (not recorded which). The receptor set was obtained from a man aged 18 to 29 who had mild COVID-19 (a few samples of this study predate the infection). Cell type and time point are not known.

V gene TRBV10-3 combines with J gene TRBJ2-2; the match to TRBD2 covers 7 bases. The CDR3 extends over 15 amino acids. J gave up 4 bases and V 4 bases, and 6 bases lay outside the gene matches. Germline loops: CDR1 ENHRY, CDR2 SYGVKD. The CDR3 DNA sequence: TGTGCCATCAGTGGCCTAGCGGAGTCCACCGGGGAGCTGTTTTTT. Its protein is CAISGLAESTGELFF.

This clonotype appeared a few times. This sequence joins TRBV7-2 and TRBJ1-1, with no clear D. This CDR3 is built from 13 residues. Germline values: CDR1 SGHTA, CDR2 FQGNSA. Trimming stripped 4 bases from V and 1 base from J, with 7 bases between. Here the CDR3 DNA reads TGTGCCAGCAGCTCGTGGGGGAACACTGAAGCTTTCTTT. Amino acids: CASSSWGNTEAFF.

This chain connects TRBV7-2 to TRBJ2-1; 9 nucleotides agree with TRBD1. V was clipped by 5 bases and J by 6 bases; unmatched bases: 5. The CDR3 loop spans 14 amino acids. Germline V gives CDR1 SGHTA, CDR2 FQGNSA. The CDR3 protein is CASSTTTGGNEQFF. In DNA form, the CDR3 reads TGTGCCAGCAGCACAACGACAGGGGGCAATGAGCAGTTCTTC. The full variable domain, in which reference TRBV7-2 and TRBJ2-1 provide the parts outside the CDR3, is GAGVSQSPSNKVTEKGKDVELRCDPISGHTALYWYRQSLGQGLEFLIYFQGNSAPDKSGLPSDRFSAERTGGSVSTLTIQRTQQEDSAVYLCASSTTTGGNEQFFGPGTRLTVL.

This clonotype was detected ten times or more. The J gene is TRBJ2-3, the V gene TRBV7-9, with TRBD2 matching 7 bases. CDR1 is SEHNR and CDR2 is FQNEAQ in the germline V gene (reference sequence). J gave up 1 base and V 8 bases, and 0 bases lay outside the gene matches. This CDR3 region has 12 residues. As DNA, the CDR3 is TGTGCCAGCCGGGGGGGCACAGATACGCAGTATTTT. Translating it yields CASRGGTDTQYF.

This chain connects TRBV5-4 to TRBJ2-3; tentative D call: TRBD2 (6 bases). The V end was cut by 1 base, the J end by 0 bases, with 9 bases between. Germline V CDR1 and CDR2: SGHNT, YYREEE (reference sequence). This CDR3 comprises 15 residues. The CDR3 reads CASSLWGTSTDTQYF. CDR3 in DNA: TGTGCCAGCAGCTTGTGGGGGACTAGCACAGATACGCAGTATTTT.

This sequence joins TRBV20-1 and TRBJ1-5; the match to TRBD1 covers 9 bases. This CDR3 is 15 amino acids long. V was pared by 5 bases and J by 1 base, with 6 bases of the junction left unmatched. The V gene's germline CDR1 is DFQATT and CDR2 SNEGSKA (reference sequence). The DNA for the CDR3 is TGCAGTGCTGGGGGACAGGGTTACAGCAATCAGCCCCAGCATTTT. It yields the protein CSAGGQGYSNQPQHF.

A few counts support this clonotype. The V call is TRBV7-9, the J call TRBJ2-3, with a possible D match to TRBD2 (5 bases). Trimming stripped 5 bases from V and 11 bases from J, with 14 bases between. The length of the CDR3 is 12 residues. Per germline, CDR1 SEHNR and CDR2 FQNEAQ (reference sequence). The CDR3 sequence is CASSLSGEGQYF. CDR3 coding DNA: TGTGCCAGCAGCCTTTCCGGCGAGGGGCAGTATTTT.

This clonotype was detected a few times. The V call is TRBV6-5, the J call TRBJ2-5; D gene uncertain. V gave up 0 bases and J gave up 2 bases, with 7 bases separating them. The CDR3 length is 14 residues. Germline assignment: CDR1 MNHEY and CDR2 SVGAGI. The CDR3 nucleotides read TGTGCCAGCAGTTACTCGGACGGGCAAGAGACCCAGTACTTC. As protein: CASSYSDGQETQYF.